Reported below is one TCR beta chain. Deletions cut 3 bases from V and 0 bases from J, with 11 bases between. The CDR3 runs to 14 residues. Germline CDR1 and CDR2: SQVTM and ANQGSEA. TCRdb's copy holds only in-frame clones and misses some; the assay was immunoSEQ multiplex PCR. The sample comprises around 160,000 clones, around 89% of which are singletons, and approximately 3% rests with the top ten. The data are from a study of blood T cell repertoires in COVID-19. The origin of this receptor is a man aged 55 to 70 with acute or convalescent COVID-19. Sequencing used peripheral blood. The chain combines TRBV29-1 with TRBJ1-2; TRBD1 is a possible D gene (6 bases). This CDR3 reads CSVERGLANYGYTF. The CDR3 DNA follows: TGCAGCGTTGAGAGGGGGTTAGCTAACTATGGCTACACCTTC. The full variable domain, its missing parts supplied by reference TRBV29-1 and TRBJ1-2, is SAVISQKPSRDICQRGTSLTIQCQVDSQVTMMFWYRQQPGQSLTLIATANQGSEATYESGFVIDKFPISRPNLTFSTLTVSNMSPEDSSIYLCSVERGLANYGYTFGSGTRLTVV.